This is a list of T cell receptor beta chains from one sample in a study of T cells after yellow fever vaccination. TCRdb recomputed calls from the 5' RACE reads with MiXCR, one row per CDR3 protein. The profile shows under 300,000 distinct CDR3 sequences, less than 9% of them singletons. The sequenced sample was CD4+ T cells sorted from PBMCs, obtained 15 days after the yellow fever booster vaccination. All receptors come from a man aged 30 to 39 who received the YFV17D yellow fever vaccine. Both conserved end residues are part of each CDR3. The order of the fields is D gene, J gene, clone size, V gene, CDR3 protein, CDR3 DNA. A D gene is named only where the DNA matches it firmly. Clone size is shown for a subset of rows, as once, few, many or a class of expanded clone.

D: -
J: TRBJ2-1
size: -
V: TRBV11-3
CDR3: CASSQWGNEQFF
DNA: TGTGCCAGCAGCCAATGGGGGAATGAGCAGTTCTTC

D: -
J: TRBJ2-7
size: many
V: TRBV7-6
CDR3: CASSLATSYEQYF
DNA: TGTGCCAGCAGCTTAGCGACGTCCTACGAGCAGTACTTC

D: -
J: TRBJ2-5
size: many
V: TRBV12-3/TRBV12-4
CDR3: CASSPQEGVQETQYF
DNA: TGTGCCAGCAGTCCCCAGGAGGGGGTTCAAGAGACCCAGTACTTC

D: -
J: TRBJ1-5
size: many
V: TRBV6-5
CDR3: CASSYSSNQPQHF
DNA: TGTGCCAGCAGTTACAGTAGCAATCAGCCCCAGCATTTT

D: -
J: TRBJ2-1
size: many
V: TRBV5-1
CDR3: CASSLVGPPANEQFF
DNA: TGCGCCAGCAGCTTGGTTGGGCCCCCAGCCAATGAGCAGTTCTTC

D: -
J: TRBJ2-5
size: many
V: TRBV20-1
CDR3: CSARSRTGETQYF
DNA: TGCAGTGCTAGGTCTAGGACGGGAGAGACCCAGTACTTC

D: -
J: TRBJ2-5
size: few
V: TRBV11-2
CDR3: CASSLDPGGSGQGTQYF
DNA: TGTGCCAGCAGCTTAGACCCTGGAGGGAGCGGACAAGGTACCCAGTACTTC

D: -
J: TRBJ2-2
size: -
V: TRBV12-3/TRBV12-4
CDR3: CASSIQGRAGELFF
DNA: TGTGCCAGCAGTATACAGGGAAGGGCCGGGGAGCTGTTTTTT

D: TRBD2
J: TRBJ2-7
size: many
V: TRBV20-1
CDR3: CSAKRGNLGGEQYF
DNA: TGCAGTGCAAAGCGGGGTAACCTTGGGGGCGAGCAGTACTTC

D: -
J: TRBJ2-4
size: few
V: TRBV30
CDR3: CAWSVGGHYVIQYF
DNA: TGTGCCTGGAGTGTTGGGGGGCATTATGTCATTCAGTACTTC

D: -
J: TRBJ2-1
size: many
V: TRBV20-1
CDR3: CSARGKFSYNEQFF
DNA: TGCAGTGCTAGAGGGAAATTTTCCTACAATGAGCAGTTCTTC

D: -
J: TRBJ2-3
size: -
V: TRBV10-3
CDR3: CAISVSGRTDTQYF
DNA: TGTGCCATCAGTGTGTCAGGACGCACAGATACGCAGTATTTT

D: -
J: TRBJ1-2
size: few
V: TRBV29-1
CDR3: CSVRVQDNYGYTF
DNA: TGCAGCGTTAGGGTACAGGACAACTATGGCTACACCTTC

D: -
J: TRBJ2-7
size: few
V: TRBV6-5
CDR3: CASSYSTHSYEQYF
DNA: TGTGCCAGCAGTTACTCGACGCACTCTTACGAGCAGTACTTC

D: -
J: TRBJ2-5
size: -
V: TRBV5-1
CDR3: CASSPGQGAQETQYF
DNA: TGCGCCAGCAGCCCGGGGCAGGGAGCTCAAGAGACCCAGTACTTC

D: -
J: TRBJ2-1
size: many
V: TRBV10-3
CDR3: CAISADGSYNEQFF
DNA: TGTGCCATCAGTGCCGACGGGTCCTACAATGAGCAGTTCTTC

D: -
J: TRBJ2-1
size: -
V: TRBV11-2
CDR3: CASSFSPWDEQFF
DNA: TGTGCCAGCAGCTTTAGCCCTTGGGATGAGCAGTTCTTC

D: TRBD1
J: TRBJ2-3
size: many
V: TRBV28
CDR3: CASSSQTGGADTQYF
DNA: TGTGCCAGCAGTTCACAAACAGGGGGCGCAGATACGCAGTATTTT

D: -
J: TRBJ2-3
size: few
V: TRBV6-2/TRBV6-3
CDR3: CASGTQIPDTQYF
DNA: TGTGCCAGCGGCACCCAGATTCCAGATACGCAGTATTTT

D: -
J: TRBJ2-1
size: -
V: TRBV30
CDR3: CAWSAPQSSYNEQFF
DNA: TGTGCCTGGAGTGCCCCACAGAGCTCCTACAATGAGCAGTTCTTC

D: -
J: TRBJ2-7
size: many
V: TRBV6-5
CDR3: CASSYSGRAGQYF
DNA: TGTGCCAGCAGTTACTCAGGACGGGCGGGACAGTACTTC

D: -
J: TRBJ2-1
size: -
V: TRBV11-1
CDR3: CASSIMGSSYNEQFF
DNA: TGTGCCAGCAGCATCATGGGGAGCTCCTACAATGAGCAGTTCTTC

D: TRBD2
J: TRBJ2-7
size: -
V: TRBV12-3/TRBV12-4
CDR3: CASTLGLAGDHGEQYF
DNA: TGTGCCAGCACCCTCGGACTAGCGGGAGATCATGGTGAGCAGTACTTC

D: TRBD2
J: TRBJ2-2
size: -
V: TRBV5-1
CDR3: CASSLTSGSNTGELFF
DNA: TGCGCCAGCAGCTTGACTAGCGGGTCGAACACCGGGGAGCTGTTTTTT

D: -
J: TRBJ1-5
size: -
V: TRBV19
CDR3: CASSFDSSRPQHF
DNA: TGTGCCAGTAGCTTCGACAGCTCCAGGCCCCAGCATTTT

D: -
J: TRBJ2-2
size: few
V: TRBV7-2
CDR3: CASSFAGIPNTGELFF
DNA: TGTGCCAGCAGCTTTGCCGGAATTCCGAACACCGGGGAGCTGTTTTTT

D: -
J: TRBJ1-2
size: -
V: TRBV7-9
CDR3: CARSPAVADYGYTF
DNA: TGTGCCAGGAGCCCCGCTGTGGCAGACTATGGCTACACCTTC

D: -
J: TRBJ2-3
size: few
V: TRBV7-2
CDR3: CASSWTVSDTQYF
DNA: TGTGCCAGCAGTTGGACAGTCTCAGATACGCAGTATTTT

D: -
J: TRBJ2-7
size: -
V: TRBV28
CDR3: CASSLTSSPYEQYF
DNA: TGTGCCAGCAGTCTCACTAGCAGCCCCTACGAGCAGTACTTC

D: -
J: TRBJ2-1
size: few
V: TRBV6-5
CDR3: CASSSPRGAAVLNEQFF
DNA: TGTGCCAGCAGTTCCCCCAGGGGGGCTGCGGTATTGAATGAGCAGTTCTTC

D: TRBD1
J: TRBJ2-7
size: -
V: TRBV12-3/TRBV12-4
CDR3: CASNWGTGSSEQYF
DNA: TGTGCCAGCAATTGGGGGACAGGATCATCCGAGCAGTACTTC

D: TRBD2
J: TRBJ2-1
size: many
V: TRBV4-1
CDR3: CASRRLAGHNEQFF
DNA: TGCGCCAGCAGGCGACTAGCGGGTCACAATGAGCAGTTCTTC

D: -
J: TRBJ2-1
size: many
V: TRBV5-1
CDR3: CASSRGRFNEQFF
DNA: TGCGCCAGCTCACGTGGTCGGTTCAATGAGCAGTTCTTC

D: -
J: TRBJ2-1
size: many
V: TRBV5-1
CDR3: CASSLSLGSANTRFF
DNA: TGCGCCAGCAGCCTCTCACTAGGTTCAGCCAACACCCGGTTCTTC

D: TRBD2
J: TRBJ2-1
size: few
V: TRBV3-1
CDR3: CASSHGPSGYNEQFF
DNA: TGTGCCAGCAGCCATGGACCTAGCGGCTACAATGAGCAGTTCTTC

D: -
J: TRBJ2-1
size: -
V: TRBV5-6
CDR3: CASSSGDWEYNEQFF
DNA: TGTGCCAGCAGCTCAGGGGATTGGGAATACAATGAGCAGTTCTTC

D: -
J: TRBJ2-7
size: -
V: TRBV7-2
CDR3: CASSSRQARSYEQYF
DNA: TGTGCCAGCAGCTCTCGACAGGCAAGGTCCTACGAGCAGTACTTC

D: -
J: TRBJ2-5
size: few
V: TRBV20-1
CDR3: CSARDGARQIQETQYF
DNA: TGCAGTGCTAGGGATGGGGCTAGACAGATCCAAGAGACCCAGTACTTC

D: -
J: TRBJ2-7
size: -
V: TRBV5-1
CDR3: CASSLGAGMVYEQYF
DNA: TGCGCCAGCAGCTTGGGGGCGGGAATGGTCTACGAGCAGTACTTC

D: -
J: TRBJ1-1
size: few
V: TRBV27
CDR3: CASYGDTEAFF
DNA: TGTGCCTCCTATGGGGACACTGAAGCTTTCTTT

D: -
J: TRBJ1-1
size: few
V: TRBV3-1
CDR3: CASSQDIGNTEAFF
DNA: TGTGCCAGCAGCCAAGATATCGGGAACACTGAAGCTTTCTTT

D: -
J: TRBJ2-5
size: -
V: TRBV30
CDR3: CAWSVGSVQETQYF
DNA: TGTGCCTGGAGTGTAGGGTCAGTCCAAGAGACCCAGTACTTC

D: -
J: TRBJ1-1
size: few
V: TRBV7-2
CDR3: CASSRQAMGVEAFF
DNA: TGTGCCAGCAGCCGCCAGGCGATGGGCGTAGAAGCTTTCTTT

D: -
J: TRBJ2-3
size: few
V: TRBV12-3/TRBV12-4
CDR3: CASSFGLPNLDTQYF
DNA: TGTGCCAGCAGTTTCGGCCTGCCGAACTTAGATACGCAGTATTTT

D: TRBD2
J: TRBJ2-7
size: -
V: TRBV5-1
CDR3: CASSAGTSGTYEQYF
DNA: TGCGCCAGCAGCGCCGGGACTAGCGGGACCTACGAGCAGTACTTC

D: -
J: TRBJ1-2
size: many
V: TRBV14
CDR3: CASSGRANYGYTF
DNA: TGTGCCAGCAGCGGTCGAGCTAACTATGGCTACACCTTC

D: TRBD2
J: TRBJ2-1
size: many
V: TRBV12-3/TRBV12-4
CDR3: CASSWTSGANEQFF
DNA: TGTGCCAGCAGTTGGACTAGCGGGGCCAATGAGCAGTTCTTC

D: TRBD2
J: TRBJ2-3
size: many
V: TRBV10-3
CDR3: CAINLAGGRTDTQYF
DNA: TGTGCCATCAACCTAGCGGGAGGTCGCACAGATACGCAGTATTTT

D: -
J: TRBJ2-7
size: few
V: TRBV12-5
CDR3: CASGPPLGRKYEQYF
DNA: TGTGCTAGTGGTCCCCCCCTGGGACGGAAATACGAGCAGTACTTC

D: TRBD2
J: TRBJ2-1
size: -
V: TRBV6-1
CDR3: CASRLARSYNEQFF
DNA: TGTGCCAGCAGACTAGCGAGGTCCTACAATGAGCAGTTCTTC

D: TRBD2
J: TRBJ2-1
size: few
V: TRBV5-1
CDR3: CASSFGLAGGGAHNEQFF
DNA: TGCGCCAGCAGCTTTGGTCTAGCGGGAGGAGGGGCCCACAATGAGCAGTTCTTC

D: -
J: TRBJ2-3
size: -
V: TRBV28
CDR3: CASSNNGGTDTQYF
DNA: TGTGCCAGCAGTAACAACGGGGGAACAGATACGCAGTATTTT

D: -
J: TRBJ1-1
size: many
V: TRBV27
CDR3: CASSLSLNTEAFF
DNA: TGTGCCAGCAGTTTATCCCTGAACACTGAAGCTTTCTTT

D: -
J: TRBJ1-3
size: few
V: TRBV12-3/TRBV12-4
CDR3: CASTNSGNTIYF
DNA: TGTGCCAGCACGAACTCTGGAAACACCATATATTTT

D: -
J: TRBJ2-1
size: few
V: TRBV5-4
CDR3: CASSPASVNEQFF
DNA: TGTGCCAGCTCCCCAGCGTCAGTCAATGAGCAGTTCTTC

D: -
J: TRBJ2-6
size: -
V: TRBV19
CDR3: CASSIDWSPGANVLTF
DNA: TGTGCCAGTAGTATAGATTGGAGCCCTGGGGCCAACGTCCTGACTTTC

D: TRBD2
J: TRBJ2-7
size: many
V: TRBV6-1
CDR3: CASSGLAELYEQYF
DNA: TGTGCCAGCAGCGGACTAGCGGAACTCTACGAGCAGTACTTC

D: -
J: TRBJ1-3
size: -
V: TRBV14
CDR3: CASSRNANTIYF
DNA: TGTGCCAGCAGCCGGAATGCAAACACCATATATTTT

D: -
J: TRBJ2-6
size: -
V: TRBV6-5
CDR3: CASSYTGTGANVLTF
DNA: TGTGCCAGCAGTTATACAGGGACTGGGGCCAACGTCCTGACTTTC

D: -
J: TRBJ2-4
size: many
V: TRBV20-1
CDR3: CSATLLAKNIQYF
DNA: TGCAGTGCTACACTTCTAGCCAAAAACATTCAGTACTTC